Listed below are T cell receptor beta chains from one sample, sequenced in a study of blood T cell repertoires in COVID-19. Profiled with immunoSEQ multiplex PCR; TCRdb holds only in-frame clones, not every one. The sample holds 430,000 or so clones, approximately 90% seen once. The sample comprised PBMCs or T cells enriched from blood (not recorded which). The source of these receptors is a woman in her late teens or twenties who had been exposed to COVID-19. Both conserved end residues are trimmed from each CDR3. The order of the fields is V gene, clone size, CDR3 protein. Clone size is given for some rows only: seen once, a few or many times, or a class if the clone is expanded.

>TRBV6-5|-
ASNMGGEQY
>TRBV15|-
ATAVSYNEQF
>TRBV2|-
ASATGNYGYT
>TRBV4-1|many
ASSQDLWDRRVYGYT
>TRBV4-3|-
ASSQAGGAVEKLF
>TRBV4-2|few
ASSQESISGLGTEAF
>TRBV5-5|-
ASSLEAGGGYEQY
>TRBV3-1/TRBV3-2|-
ASRELSGTRNSPLH
>TRBV2|once
ATFSGRPPEQY
>TRBV9|-
ASSEGLAYEQY
>TRBV6-5|few
ASSSPVAGVINEQF
>TRBV7-3|few
ASSLMVAYEQY